Listed below are T cell receptor beta chains from one sample, sequenced in a study of cytomegalovirus exposure and HLA in healthy donors. The data were produced by immunoSEQ multiplex PCR, yet TCRdb's version contains in-frame clones alone and is incomplete. The table shows 120,000 to 150,000 clones, with roughly 75% occurring only once. What was sequenced was PBMCs. The receptors come from a man in his thirties or forties in good health and CMV-seronegative. The CDR3 runs from the conserved cysteine through the conserved F or W. Each record gives: CDR3 protein, CDR3 DNA, clone size, J gene, V gene, D gene. A D gene is named only where the DNA matches it firmly. Clone size, where shown, is once, few, many, or a class for clones that have expanded.

CASSLAPGLADTDTQYF,TGTGCCAGCAGCTTGGCTCCCGGACTAGCGGATACAGATACGCAGTATTTT,.,TRBJ2-3,TRBV5-6,TRBD2
CASSYSVSGIDQETQYF,TGTGCCAGCAGTTACTCTGTTAGCGGAATAGACCAAGAGACCCAGTACTTC,.,TRBJ2-5,TRBV6-7,.
CASSHYRGKLHGYTF,TGTGCCAGCAGTCATTACAGGGGTAAATTGCATGGCTACACCTTC,.,TRBJ1-2,TRBV27,TRBD1
CASSERGLRNNYGYTF,TGTGCCAGCAGTGAAAGGGGGCTAAGGAATAACTATGGCTACACCTTC,.,TRBJ1-2,TRBV6-1,TRBD1
CASSYWRSDRPSKAFF,TGTGCCAGCAGTTACTGGAGATCTGACAGGCCCTCAAAAGCTTTCTTT,once,TRBJ1-1,TRBV6-5,.
CASSHEMNTEAFF,TGCGCCAGCAGCCATGAGATGAACACTGAAGCTTTCTTT,.,TRBJ1-1,TRBV4-1,.
CASSWGGAHEQYF,TGTGCCAGCAGCTGGGGTGGGGCACACGAGCAGTACTTC,.,TRBJ2-7,TRBV11-2,.
CASSPSTGGEAGNTIYF,TGTGCCAGCTCACCTTCTACAGGGGGCGAAGCTGGAAACACCATATATTTT,.,TRBJ1-3,TRBV18,TRBD1
CASSPGTGKAGANVLTF,TGTGCCAGCAGCCCCGGGACAGGGAAGGCAGGGGCCAACGTCCTGACTTTC,.,TRBJ2-6,TRBV28,TRBD1
CASLQGQGGTEAFF,TGTGCCAGCCTCCAGGGACAGGGGGGCACTGAAGCTTTCTTT,few,TRBJ1-1,TRBV28,TRBD1
CASSWGVTNTEAFF,TGTGCCAGTAGTTGGGGGGTTACGAACACTGAAGCTTTCTTT,.,TRBJ1-1,TRBV19,.
CASSQGAIPAYEQYF,TGCGCCAGCAGCCAAGGCGCTATCCCTGCCTACGAGCAGTACTTC,.,TRBJ2-7,TRBV4-1,.
CASSPKWTGGEETQYF,TGCGCCAGCAGCCCAAAATGGACAGGGGGCGAAGAGACCCAGTACTTC,.,TRBJ2-5,TRBV5-1,TRBD1
CASSDGTSYEQYF,TGTGCCAGCAGCGACGGGACTTCCTACGAGCAGTACTTC,.,TRBJ2-7,TRBV11-2,.
CASSVVYPGEAFF,TGTGCCAGCAGCGTAGTTTACCCAGGCGAAGCTTTCTTT,.,TRBJ1-1,TRBV9,.
CASSSRGRYGYTF,TGTGCCAGCAGCTCTAGGGGCAGATATGGCTACACCTTC,.,TRBJ1-2,TRBV7-9,.
CASSPGVNQPQHF,TGCGCCAGCAGTCCAGGGGTCAATCAGCCCCAGCATTTT,.,TRBJ1-5,TRBV10-1,.
CASSPGAGTDEQYF,TGCGCCAGCAGCCCAGGGGCAGGGACGGACGAGCAGTACTTC,.,TRBJ2-7,TRBV5-1,.
CASSLLRGEDSPLHF,TGCGCCAGCAGCTTATTAAGGGGCGAGGATTCACCCCTCCACTTT,.,TRBJ1-6,TRBV5-1,.
CASSLTSGELFF,TGTGCCAGCAGTCTCACAAGCGGGGAGCTGTTTTTT,.,TRBJ2-2,TRBV27,.
CASSSGESNQPQHF,TGTGCCAGCAGTTCAGGGGAGAGCAATCAGCCCCAGCATTTT,.,TRBJ1-5,TRBV6-5,.
CASSVGHSPYEQYF,TGTGCCAGCAGTGTGGGGCACTCTCCCTACGAGCAGTACTTC,.,TRBJ2-7,TRBV2,.
CASSGYRGPLLRELFF,TGTGCCAGCAGTGGATACAGGGGACCCCTGTTAAGGGAGCTGTTTTTT,.,TRBJ2-2,TRBV27,TRBD1
CASSSPGQGAREQYF,TGTGCCAGCAGTTCTCCGGGACAGGGGGCACGCGAGCAGTACTTC,.,TRBJ2-7,TRBV28,TRBD1
CASSLGGQGDEKLFF,TGTGCCAGCAGCTTGGGGGGACAGGGAGATGAAAAACTGTTTTTT,.,TRBJ1-4,TRBV5-4,TRBD1
CASRTSGSFTPYNEQFF,TGTGCCAGCAGGACTAGCGGTAGTTTTACTCCTTACAATGAGCAGTTCTTC,.,TRBJ2-1,TRBV5-4,TRBD2
CASSQVRGGDEQYF,TGCGCCAGCAGCCAAGTGCGTGGGGGCGACGAGCAGTACTTC,.,TRBJ2-7,TRBV4-1,.
CAGTMTGELFF,TGTGCCGGCACCATGACCGGGGAGCTGTTTTTT,.,TRBJ2-2,TRBV6-5,.
CASSHVGGALEEKLFF,TGCGCCAGCAGCCATGTCGGGGGGGCGCTTGAAGAAAAACTGTTTTTT,.,TRBJ1-4,TRBV4-1,.
CASSLGQAIGTNEKLFF,TGTGCCAGCAGCTTGGGACAGGCCATAGGGACTAATGAAAAACTGTTTTTT,.,TRBJ1-4,TRBV5-6,.
CASSLEGATDGYTF,TGCGCCAGCAGCTTGGAGGGGGCAACTGATGGCTACACCTTC,.,TRBJ1-2,TRBV5-1,TRBD1
CASSLHPGQGEAFF,TGTGCCAGCAGCTTGCACCCGGGACAGGGCGAAGCTTTCTTT,.,TRBJ1-1,TRBV9,TRBD1
CASSLEETNEKLFF,TGTGCCAGCAGCCTCGAGGAAACTAATGAAAAACTGTTTTTT,.,TRBJ1-4,TRBV7-2,.
CASENGGPVETQYF,TGTGCCAGTGAAAATGGAGGGCCTGTCGAGACCCAGTACTTC,.,TRBJ2-5,TRBV28,.
CASRRQGAGQPQHF,TGTGCCAGCAGACGACAGGGGGCTGGGCAGCCCCAGCATTTT,once,TRBJ1-5,TRBV27,TRBD1
CASSIGRQLNQPQHF,TGTGCCAGTAGTATAGGGAGACAGTTGAATCAGCCCCAGCATTTT,.,TRBJ1-5,TRBV19,.
CASSSDRTSNYGYTF,TGTGCCAGCAGCTCGGACAGGACCTCTAACTATGGCTACACCTTC,.,TRBJ1-2,TRBV7-9,TRBD1
CASSPRQGRGTDTQYF,TGTGCCAGCAGCCCGCGACAGGGAAGGGGCACAGATACGCAGTATTTT,.,TRBJ2-3,TRBV5-4,TRBD1
CASSAWTGRTSTNTGELFF,TGTGCCAGCAGTGCCTGGACAGGCCGGACCAGCACGAACACCGGGGAGCTGTTTTTT,.,TRBJ2-2,TRBV28,TRBD1
CASSPTQGLTGGTDTQYF,TGTGCCAGCAGCCCAACCCAAGGATTGACAGGGGGCACAGATACGCAGTATTTT,.,TRBJ2-3,TRBV28,TRBD1
CATTSGTEGGGELFF,TGTGCCACGACTAGCGGAACGGAGGGGGGCGGGGAGCTGTTTTTT,.,TRBJ2-2,TRBV19,TRBD2
CASTPPGVETQYF,TGTGCCAGCACACCCCCGGGGGTAGAGACCCAGTACTTC,once,TRBJ2-5,TRBV6-5,.
CATKGPRTRRTEAFF,TGTGCCACCAAAGGACCGAGGACACGGCGGACTGAAGCTTTCTTT,.,TRBJ1-1,TRBV2,.
CASSQTQETQYF,TGCGCCAGCAGCCAGACTCAAGAGACCCAGTACTTC,.,TRBJ2-5,TRBV4-1,.
CASRVGENDQPQHF,TGCGCCAGCAGGGTCGGGGAGAACGATCAGCCCCAGCATTTT,.,TRBJ1-5,TRBV10-2,.
CASSVGVGTGQNIQYF,TGTGCCAGCAGCGTAGGGGTCGGGACAGGGCAAAACATTCAGTACTTC,once,TRBJ2-4,TRBV9,TRBD1
CSAGREGMFETQYF,TGCAGCGCTGGGCGGGAGGGAATGTTTGAGACCCAGTACTTC,.,TRBJ2-5,TRBV29-1,TRBD2
CASSQADGGNEQYF,TGTGCCAGCAGCCAAGCTGATGGAGGGAATGAGCAGTACTTC,.,TRBJ2-7,TRBV4-2,.